The entry below describes one T cell receptor beta chain. What antigen it recognizes has not been identified. Base qualities are not recorded, but no much larger clone differs from it by a single base. TCRbeta CDR3 regions were amplified from genomic DNA using the immunoSEQ Assay, a bias-controlled multiplex PCR. In the authors' own workflow: Nucleated cell counts per sample were estimated from amplification of reference gene primers within the assay. To quantify the absolute abundance of each unique TCRbeta CDR3 rearrangement, sequence reads were collapsed and filtered. Productive Simpson clonality was computed per sample as the square root of Simpson's diversity index over productive rearrangements. The table was pulled from immuneACCESS by TCRdb, which kept in-frame rearrangements only. Such tables lose some clones; where checked, under half of the loss comes from unresolved V genes, and the rest has no known cause. For V, J and clone size, that table is used; D and trimming come from the DNA. The table for this sample lists 68,000 or so clones; 88% of them were counted only once. Together, the top ten hold roughly 2.6% of the sample.

CDR1 and CDR2, looked up from the germline V gene, are MNHEY and SVGAGI. A distance of 18 bases separates the germline ends of V and J, which lose 6 bases and 3 bases respectively. The CDR3 covers 15 residues, taking in both the cysteine and the phenylalanine. Of the read, only the CDR3 DNA is kept; its 45 bases are in frame from base 1. The data originate from a study of blood T cell repertoires in COVID-19 (dated by TCRdb to between 2020 and 2021). About the investigation overall: The collaborator samples originated in the United States, Italy and Spain and spanned the acute and convalescent phases of COVID-19. The prospective study material was composed of cDNA or gDNA derived from T cells, B-cell-depleted T cells, or PBMCs. The dataset comprised deeply sampled blood TCRbeta repertoires from subjects exposed to, actively infected with, or recovered from COVID-19. The repertoires were made available in a free public database intended to serve as a resource for research on the immune response to SARS-CoV-2. The samples were drawn from the first 160 participants of the ongoing ImmuneRACE study and from roughly 1,300 subjects provided by 6 global collaborators. The sample metadata nearly always contained a de-identified subject ID, COVID-19 status, age in years and sex. Where HLA class I and class II types were available, the types were taken from metadata supplied by the sample provider, not from assay-based typing.

Collaborating institutions collected whole blood in K2EDTA tubes following their own protocols. For TCRbeta analysis, collaborators shipped samples in one of three forms: frozen whole blood, isolated PBMCs, or DNA extracted from either of those sample types. The study at large found these results: The amount of clinical and demographic metadata varied by source and participant and was provided uncurated.

The receptor was isolated from a man between 65 and 79 years old with active or convalescent COVID-19. The sample consisted of peripheral blood. Recombination connected TRBV6-5 to TRBJ2-7, and TRBD2 may be the D gene, going by 5 matching bases. This receptor has the CDR3 CASSAGGGSIYEQYF. The bases read TGTGCCAGCAGCGCCGGAGGAGGTAGTATCTACGAGCAGTACTTC.